The 21 T cell receptor beta chains presented below share a single source sample, sequenced in a study of vaccination and CD4 T cells after COVID-19 (dated by TCRdb to 2022 to 2024). Libraries were made using PCR. The instrument was an Illumina iSeq 100. TCR sequencing of DNA from cultured CD4+ T cells used the Oncomine TCR Beta short-read assay at the Johns Hopkins FTIC core. TCRdb trimmed public reads at Q25 via fastp, called clones via MiXCR and kept in-frame beta chains. Rows with a matching CDR3 protein are joined into one entry that keeps the most common DNA and genes. Here the sample has some 3,900 distinct CDR3 sequences; 15% to 20% occur a single time. Of the sample, approximately 20% is held by the ten largest clones. Read against the paper, the sample's treatment or condition label means: approximately 11-day PBMC culture with coronavirus spike peptide pools or control peptides (ViraFEST assay).

The antigens these receptors bind are not known. The source material was CD4+ T cells from blood, cultured in vitro. The receptors here all came from a human donor who had recovered from COVID-19.

V usage is TRBV20-1 and J usage is TRBJ2-3; 9 nucleotides line up with TRBD2. Trimming cost V 4 bases and J 9 bases; bases outside gene matches: 5. Germline V gives CDR1 DFQATT, CDR2 SNEGSKA (reference sequence). This CDR3 has 12 amino acids. The DNA of the CDR3 is TGCAGTGCTATGACTAGCGGTGAAACGCAGTATTTT. It specifies CSAMTSGETQYF.

The chain is built from TRBV30 and TRBJ1-1; a weak D match, TRBD1 (6 bases). In germline, CDR1 is GTSNPN, CDR2 SVGIG (reference sequence). The CDR3 runs 12 residues. Trimming removed 1 base from V and 5 bases from J, with 8 bases in between. CDR3 residues: CAWSETGTEAFF. CDR3 sequence (DNA): TGTGCCTGGAGTGAAACAGGGACTGAAGCTTTCTTT.

The chain uses TRBV4-1 and TRBJ1-6, with 7 nucleotides matching TRBD1. The V and J ends lost 0 bases and 12 bases, in that order; junction bases with no gene match: 11. CDR1 is MGHRA and CDR2 is YSYEKL in the germline V gene. This CDR3 is 16 amino acids long. The CDR3 DNA follows: TGCGCCAGCAGCCAAGATAATACAGGGGCCCCTAGACCCCTCCACTTT. Its protein is CASSQDNTGAPRPLHF.

As regards this clonotype: A read error may be the cause here, since a much bigger clone is one base away. The J gene is TRBJ1-5, the V gene TRBV7-8; a weak D match, TRBD1 (5 bases). The CDR3 totals 15 residues. Germline CDR1 is SGHVS and CDR2 is FQNEAQ. The DNA of the CDR3 is TGTGCCAGCAGCTTACGGCAGGGAGAGGCTCAGCCCCGGCATTTT. Residues: CASSLRQGEAQPRHF.

The V and J genes are TRBV18 and TRBJ1-1; 7 bases line up with TRBD1. J gave up 7 bases and V 3 bases, and 11 bases lay outside the gene matches. The CDR3 loop spans 15 amino acids. The germline V gene has CDR1 KGHSH and CDR2 LQKENI. The CDR3 nucleotides are TGTGCCAGCTCACCGGCGGGACAGATCCTCGGTGAAGCTTTCTTT. Translated: CASSPAGQILGEAFF.

This clonotype was found a few times. The CDR3 loop is CAWNPGRTEAFF. CDR3 bases: TGTGCCTGGAACCCGGGGCGCACTGAAGCTTTCTTT. V usage is TRBV30 and J usage is TRBJ1-1, with D tentatively TRBD1 (5 bases). The V and J ends lost 4 bases and 4 bases respectively, with 10 bases between them. The germline CDR1 and CDR2 sequences are GTSNPN and SVGIG (reference sequence). CDR3 length equals 12 residues.

In this sample, this clonotype turned up a few times. The chain recombines TRBV10-3 with TRBJ2-7, with 10 bases identical to TRBD1. The CDR3 totals 13 residues. The J segment lost 5 bases and the V segment lost 5 bases, leaving 3 bases of the junction unmatched. CDR1 and CDR2 (germline): ENHRY, SYGVKD. The CDR3 loop reads CAISQDRGNEQYF. The CDR3 DNA follows: TGTGCCATCAGTCAGGACAGGGGGAACGAGCAGTACTTC.

The chain links TRBV19 to TRBJ1-2; 9 nucleotides match TRBD1. The CDR3 totals 15 residues. The ends lost 3 bases at V and 1 base at J; junction bases unmatched: 3. Germline assignment: CDR1 LNHDA and CDR2 SQIVND (reference sequence). CDR3 coding DNA: TGTGCCAGTAGTATTGGGACAGGGAGTAACTATGGCTACACCTTC. Its translation is CASSIGTGSNYGYTF.

This clonotype was counted between two and nine times. The chain is built from TRBV30 and TRBJ2-5, with TRBD2 identical over 8 bases. After removal of 7 bases from V and 7 bases from J, the junction contained 11 bases not matched to a gene. Germline loops: CDR1 GTSNPN, CDR2 SVGIG (reference sequence). There are 13 residues in the CDR3. The CDR3 spells CASTPGGPGTQYF. CDR3 DNA sequence: TGTGCCTCTACCCCGGGGGGGCCTGGGACCCAGTACTTC. Complete variable domain (other parts from reference TRBV30 and TRBJ2-5): SQTIHQWPATLVQPVGSPLSLECTVEGTSNPNLYWYRQAAGRGLQLLFYSVGIGQISSEVPQNLSASRPQDRQFILSSKKLLLSDSGFYLCASTPGGPGTQYFGPGTRLLVL.

Sample share makes this clonotype medium-sized (0.01 to 0.1%). The chain employs TRBV2 and TRBJ2-1; D remains unclear. Germline CDR1 and CDR2: SNHLY and FYNNEI. V was clipped by 6 bases and J by 0 bases, with 12 bases between them. The CDR3 sequence is 15 residues long. Here the CDR3 reads CASSLDKSSYNEQFF. CDR3 in DNA: TGTGCCAGCAGCCTAGACAAGAGCTCCTACAATGAGCAGTTCTTC.

Relative to its sample, this clonotype is medium-sized. The CDR3: CASSSGTGSYNSPLHF. The CDR3 DNA reads TGTGCCAGCAGCTCCGGGACAGGGTCCTATAATTCACCCCTCCACTTT. The rearrangement links TRBV6-1 to TRBJ1-6, with 9 bases aligning to TRBD1. CDR3 size: 16 residues. J was trimmed by 1 base and V by 6 bases; bases with no gene match: 4. Germline V gene sequence: CDR1 MNHNS, CDR2 SASEGT.

In its sample, this clonotype is medium-sized (0.01 to 0.1%). The chain couples TRBV5-1 to TRBJ1-5; 10 nucleotides align to TRBD1. The CDR3 contains 14 residues. CDR1 is SGHRS, CDR2 YFSETQ, per germline. Trimming at V came to 3 bases and at J to 7 bases, leaving 4 bases not matched to a gene. CDR3 amino acids: CASSSGTGVQPQHF. The DNA of the CDR3 is TGCGCCAGCAGCTCCGGGACAGGGGTACAGCCCCAGCATTTT.

This clonotype showed up just a few times. This chain uses TRBV27 with TRBJ2-7, with 8 bases that match TRBD2. The V gene end was trimmed by 0 bases and the J gene end by 7 bases; junction bases not matched to a gene: 11. The length of the CDR3 is 16 residues. Germline V gene data show CDR1 as MNHEY and CDR2 as SMNVEV (reference sequence). CDR3 protein: CASSLSIAGGPGEQYF. CDR3 in DNA: TGTGCCAGCAGTTTATCGATTGCGGGGGGCCCGGGGGAGCAGTACTTC.

A few counts support this clonotype. The rearrangement uses TRBV5-1 and TRBJ2-7; D ambiguous. Trimming cost V 7 bases and J 0 bases, with 17 bases left between them. This CDR3 is built from 15 residues. CDR1 is SGHRS, CDR2 YFSETQ, per germline. CDR3 residues: CASGPSTPVSYEQYF. In nucleotides, the CDR3 is TGCGCCAGCGGGCCTTCGACACCCGTCTCCTACGAGCAGTACTTC.

In its sample, this clonotype was seen a few times. This chain joins TRBV12-3 or TRBV12-4 and TRBJ2-5, with 10 positions matching TRBD2. With V trimmed by 7 bases and J by 5 bases, 7 bases remained unmatched. This CDR3 contains 14 residues. The CDR3 DNA reads as TGTGCCAGCACTTTTAGCGGGGGGCGGGAGACCCAGTACTTC. It is translated as CASTFSGGRETQYF.

This clonotype is judged medium-sized. V gene TRBV6-1 combines with J gene TRBJ1-2; 11 nucleotides align to TRBD1. Germline V gene sequence: CDR1 MNHNS, CDR2 SASEGT. The CDR3 is 15 residues long. Trimming took 3 bases from V and 2 from J; bases not matched to a gene: 2. The CDR3 DNA reads as TGTGCCAGCAGTGAGGGACAGGGGGTGAACTATGGCTACACCTTC. It codes for CASSEGQGVNYGYTF.

This clonotype was recorded a few times. This chain uses TRBV7-8 with TRBJ1-5; a possible D gene is TRBD1 (5 bases). In germline, CDR1 is SGHVS, CDR2 FQNEAQ. V gave up 4 bases and J gave up 0 bases, with 10 bases separating them. The CDR3 covers 15 residues. The chain's CDR3 is CASSSKQDSNQPQHF. The DNA of the CDR3 is TGTGCCAGCAGCTCAAAACAGGATAGCAATCAGCCCCAGCATTTT.

This clonotype is medium-sized within its sample. The chain combines TRBV20-1 with TRBJ1-1; D may be TRBD1 (6 bases). Trimming removed 1 base at V and 6 bases at J, with 9 bases between. Germline CDR1 DFQATT, CDR2 SNEGSKA (reference sequence). CDR3 length equals 12 residues. The CDR3 DNA sequence: TGCAGTGCTAGAGCCAGGGGATCTGAAGCTTTCTTT. It encodes CSARARGSEAFF.

This clonotype was detected only a few times. The chain employs TRBV5-4 and TRBJ2-3; a weak D match, TRBD2 (5 bases). Trimming removed 3 bases from V and 4 bases from J, with 9 bases in between. There are 13 residues in the CDR3. The germline gives CDR1 SGHNT, CDR2 YYREEE (reference sequence). The CDR3, as DNA: TGTGCCAGCAGCTCGGAAGCGGCAGATACGCAGTATTTT. Protein: CASSSEAADTQYF.

This clonotype was counted a few times. The chain carries TRBV20-1 and TRBJ2-7, with 8 positions matching TRBD2. The CDR3 runs to 15 residues. Germline values: CDR1 DFQATT, CDR2 SNEGSKA (reference sequence). V trimming: 4 bases; J trimming: 3 bases; junction bases outside the gene matches: 11. The CDR3 DNA follows: TGCAGTGCTACCCTCGGGGCGGGGGGATACTACGAGCAGTACTTC. Amino acid sequence: CSATLGAGGYYEQYF.

This clonotype appeared a few times. The chain combines TRBV27 with TRBJ1-6; D remains ambiguous. The CDR3 is 15 amino acids. The V gene's germline CDR1 is MNHEY and CDR2 SMNVEV (reference sequence). V lost 3 bases and J 10 bases, leaving 16 bases between the germline ends. CDR3 bases: TGTGCCAGCAGTTTCGGTATTTTTAATGGGTCACCCCTCCACTTT. It encodes CASSFGIFNGSPLHF.